This TCR beta chain was sequenced during a study of PD-1 blockade in classical Hodgkin lymphoma (dated by TCRdb to 2018 to 2020). At the level of the whole study: Nivolumab dosing was 3 mg/kg intravenously every 2 weeks, continuing until either disease progression or unacceptable toxicity. To define a peripheral blood immune signature of response to PD-1 blockade in classical Hodgkin lymphoma, the study combined TCR beta sequencing with CyTOF.

In its sample, this clone was seen once. Its antigen is still unknown. Base quality data are lacking; no much larger clone is found one base away. The Qiagen DNeasy kit was used to extract genomic DNA both from unsorted PBMCs and from the negatively selected CD4+ and CD8+ fractions. Amplification of TCR beta CDR3 regions was done by immunoSEQ multiplex PCR with primers that anneal to V and J segments. A synthetic immune receptor repertoire was used to minimize amplification bias, and remaining bias was computationally removed after sequencing. On the study's bioinformatics: Repertoire diversity was quantified as the Shannon entropy index using custom Python scripts. Unsorted, CD4+ and CD8+ repertoires were examined separately, except in combined analyses, for which CD4+ and CD8+ sequences were merged in silico. A clone was considered expanded if an increase in frequency of at least 2-fold after treatment relative to C1D1 was found, and a pseudocount of 0.5 was applied to clones undetected at baseline. Singleton clones were defined as clones with 0 or 1 copy at C1D1, and non-singleton clones were defined as clones with 2 or more copies. By matching protein sequences in sorted samples from the same patient, clones expanded in unsorted samples were annotated as CD4+, CD8+ or unknown. Wilcoxon tests were applied to paired samples to test diversity changes from C1D1 to C4D1. TCRdb re-hosts the immuneACCESS table, in-frame sequences only. Its copies lack some clones; in the studies checked, an unresolved V gene accounts for under half of them, and the cause for the rest is not known. That table supplies the V and J calls and clone size; D and trimming were determined from the DNA. This sample comprises 20,000 or so clones, about 88% of them detected only once. Less than 5.5% of the sample lies in the top ten.

Points the paper makes about the study in general: Trial patients achieving complete response had baseline diversity similar to newly diagnosed patients, whereas partial responders and progressors had significantly lower diversity. Diversity was lower in patients who began nivolumab less than 1 year after ASCT, so these patients were left out of later analyses to avoid confounding by immune reconstitution. Baseline TCR diversity was reported to be lower in newly diagnosed patients than in healthy donors and to be lower still in relapsed/refractory patients. By C4D1, a significant rise was seen in CD4+ TCR diversity but not in CD8+ TCR diversity (p=0.0027 vs p=0.16), and the rise was most apparent among complete responders (p=0.02). Only a single clinical trial cohort was studied, and what caused the repertoire differences, possibly disease activity or prior therapy, remained undefined.

The sample's time point label is to be understood as: cycle 4 day 1 (C4D1), after more than five weeks of nivolumab. Every trial patient had relapsed after autologous stem cell transplantation, and cohorts A, B and C differed in prior brentuximab vedotin exposure. CD8+ T cells were purified from thawed PBMCs by magnetic negative selection with a Miltenyi CD8+ T cell isolation kit. A total of under 70 patients with relapsed/refractory classical Hodgkin lymphoma made up the trial cohort, and each patient's best overall response was complete response, partial response or progressive disease. Single-agent nivolumab was administered to trial patients in the multi-cohort phase II CheckMate 205 trial. An independent review committee assessed best overall response by applying the 2007 International Working Group response criteria. PBMCs from the trial were collected at three points: immediately before nivolumab initiation (C1D1), and during therapy at cycle 2 day 1 and cycle 4 day 1. Peripheral blood was collected in 8 mL Vacutainer Cell Preparation Tubes, from which PBMCs were isolated by centrifugation and then cryopreserved. Purified CD4+ and CD8+ fractions were prepared only for cases where an additional PBMC sample was available. On LS columns in a quadroMACS separator, the magnetically labelled cells were depleted, and the flow-through was collected as the purified fraction.

The CDR3 numbers 15 residues from cysteine through phenylalanine. The DNA shown is the 45-base CDR3, in frame from base 1. V and J are trimmed by 4 bases and 2 bases, and the gene matches miss 7 bases of the junction. As encoded in the germline V gene (reference sequence), CDR1 is SEHNR while CDR2 is FQNEAQ. The V and J genes are TRBV7-9 and TRBJ2-7, with 8 bases aligning to TRBD1. The sequencing here drew on CD8+ T cells from blood, taken before the fourth cycle of nivolumab. The receptor comes from a human donor with classical Hodgkin lymphoma. CDR3 protein: CASSSGRDRTYEQYF. The sequenced DNA is TGTGCCAGCAGCTCAGGCCGGGACAGGACCTACGAGCAGTACTTC.